This T cell receptor (beta chain) was recorded in a study of cytomegalovirus exposure and HLA in healthy donors. PCR used 60 Vbeta primers and 13 Jbeta primers. Data came from immunoSEQ multiplex PCR; TCRdb stores just in-frame clones and leaves some out. The profile shows tens of thousands of clones, approximately 80% of them singletons. V lost 4 bases and J lost 2, with 9 bases in between. In germline, CDR1 is SNHLY, CDR2 FYNNEI. The CDR3 consists of 14 residues. Whole-study findings and limits: Listed as cytomegalovirus-associated were around 160 TCR beta chains. Researchers had no immune exposure information except CMV serostatus available. Links to common viral pathogens appeared, in a later analysis, for several of the most significant clusters.

This clone has only one observation. The antigen is unknown. The TCR originated in a female donor in good health and CMV-seronegative. Sequencing was performed on PBMCs. The rearrangement uses TRBV2 and TRBJ1-3; TRBD1 might be the D (6 bases). Written as DNA, the CDR3 is TGTGCCAGCAGTGCAGGGGACCCTGGAAACACCATATATTTT. It specifies CASSAGDPGNTIYF.